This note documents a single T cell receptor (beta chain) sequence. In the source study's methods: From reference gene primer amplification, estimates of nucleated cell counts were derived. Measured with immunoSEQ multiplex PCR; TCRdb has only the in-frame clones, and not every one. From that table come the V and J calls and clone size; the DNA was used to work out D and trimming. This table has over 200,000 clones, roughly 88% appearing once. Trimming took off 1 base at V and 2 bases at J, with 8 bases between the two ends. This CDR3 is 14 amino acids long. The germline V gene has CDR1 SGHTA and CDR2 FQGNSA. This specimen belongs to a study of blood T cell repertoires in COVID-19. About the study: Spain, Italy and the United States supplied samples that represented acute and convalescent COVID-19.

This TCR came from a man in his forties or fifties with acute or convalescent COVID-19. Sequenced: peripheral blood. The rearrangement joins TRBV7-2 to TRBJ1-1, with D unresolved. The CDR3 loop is CASSLGAGNTEAFF. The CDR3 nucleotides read TGTGCCAGCAGCTTAGGGGCGGGTAACACTGAAGCTTTCTTT.